The 10 T cell receptor beta chains below all came from one sample that was sequenced in a study of shared clonotypes between healthy human individuals. Sequencing used immunoSEQ multiplex PCR; TCRdb keeps in-frame clones, though not all of them. Altogether approximately 470,000 clones are present, 65% to 85% being singletons, with the ten largest covering more than 9.5%. The sequenced sample was PBMCs. The receptors shown here come from a woman between 35 and 50 years old in good health. Some clones in this sample may be carry-over from other donors' samples.

This clone was observed a few times. The chain couples TRBV6-4 to TRBJ2-1, with TRBD2 matching over 8 bases. The CDR3 has 15 amino acids. V gave up 6 bases and J gave up 1 base; unmatched junction bases: 5. Looked up from germline, CDR1 is MRHNA and CDR2 is SNTAGT. As DNA, the CDR3 is TGTGCCAGCAGCGCCAGCGGGGGTTCCTACAATGAGCAGTTCTTC. It is translated as CASSASGGSYNEQFF.

In DNA form, the CDR3 reads TGTGCCAGCAGCTTAATAAGCTTAAAAAAGGGGGCAACTAATGAAAAACTGTTTTTT. Translated: CASSLISLKKGATNEKLFF. The chain recombines TRBV7-9 with TRBJ1-4, with TRBD1 as a possible D gene (6 bases). Between the trimmed V and J ends, which lost 2 bases and 0 bases, there was a span of 19 bases. Germline-derived CDR1 and CDR2 are SEHNR and FQNEAQ (reference sequence). The CDR3 is 19 residues long.

The V and J genes are TRBV14 and TRBJ2-2; D not certain. CDR3 length equals 15 residues. Trimming stripped 0 bases from V and 1 base from J, with 6 bases between. Looked up from germline, CDR1 is SGHDN and CDR2 is FVKESK. The CDR3 loop reads CASSQELGNTGELFF. As DNA, the CDR3 is TGTGCCAGCAGCCAAGAATTAGGGAACACCGGGGAGCTGTTTTTT.

Concerning this clone: Different DNA sequences within this sample yield the same CDR3. The V gene is TRBV9, the J gene TRBJ2-7; TRBD1 aligns across 9 bases. CDR1 is SGDLS, CDR2 YYNGEE, per germline. This CDR3 region has 14 residues. The ends lost 4 bases at V and 0 bases at J; junction bases unmatched: 2. CDR3 protein: CASSPQGASYEQYF. The CDR3 region has the DNA TGTGCCAGCAGCCCACAGGGGGCCTCCTACGAGCAGTACTTC.

V usage is TRBV6-1 and J usage is TRBJ2-7; tentative D call: TRBD1 (6 bases). Germline V lookup: CDR1 MNHNS, CDR2 SASEGT. V lost 6 bases and J 2 bases, leaving 17 bases between the germline ends. The CDR3 runs to 15 residues. The CDR3 is CASSAFPTGTYEQYF. CDR3 nucleotide sequence: TGTGCCAGCAGCGCTTTTCCGACAGGTACCTACGAGCAGTACTTC.

The DNA of the CDR3 is TGTGCCAGCAGTTACCCCGTCGGACAGGGTCTTGATACGCAGTATTTT. This sequence encodes CASSYPVGQGLDTQYF. The genes are TRBV28 and TRBJ2-3, with 8 bases fitting TRBD1. From germline, CDR1 is MDHEN and CDR2 SYDVKM. The CDR3 is 16 residues long. Trimming took 4 bases from V and 6 from J; bases not matched to a gene: 12.

This clone is a singleton in its sample. The rearrangement joins TRBV4-3 to TRBJ2-7, with a possible D match to TRBD2 (5 bases). Germline V lookup: CDR1 LGHNA, CDR2 YSLEER. With 0 bases removed from V and 0 bases from J, the gap between germline ends came to 9 bases. The CDR3 loop spans 15 amino acids. In DNA, the CDR3 is TGCGCCAGCAGCCAAGAACTAGGGAGCTCCTACGAGCAGTACTTC. Its protein is CASSQELGSSYEQYF.

Sample share makes this clone medium-sized (0.01 to 0.1%). This sample also contains other DNA sequences that code for the same CDR3. This chain joins TRBV5-6 and TRBJ1-2; 10 bases line up with TRBD1. The CDR3 runs 16 residues. Trimming at V came to 4 bases and at J to 4 bases, leaving 10 bases not matched to a gene. CDR1 and CDR2 from the germline V gene are SGHDT and YYEEEE. CDR3 loop: CASSLWGTGDSYGYTF. Written as DNA, the CDR3 is TGTGCCAGCAGCCTATGGGGGACAGGGGATTCCTATGGCTACACCTTC.

This chain links TRBV5-1 with TRBJ2-1, with no clear D. The CDR3 covers 15 residues. The V gene lost 0 bases and the J gene lost 4 bases, with 11 bases spanning the gap. Germline lookup yields CDR1 SGHRS and CDR2 YFSETQ. DNA of the CDR3: TGCGCCAGCAGCTTGGCCCCCCTACAATACAATGAGCAGTTCTTC. Protein product: CASSLAPLQYNEQFF. Based on the CDR3 plus reference TRBV5-1 and TRBJ2-1, the full variable domain is KAGVTQTPRYLIKTRGQQVTLSCSPISGHRSVSWYQQTPGQGLQFLFEYFSETQRNKGNFPGRFSGRQFSNSRSEMNVSTLELGDSALYLCASSLAPLQYNEQFFGPGTRLTVL.

This clone was counted at least ten times. Other DNA sequences in the same sample also yield this CDR3. The chain joins TRBV6-1 to TRBJ1-1; a weak D match, TRBD1 (5 bases). CDR1 MNHNS and CDR2 SASEGT come from the germline V gene. Trimming removed 6 bases from V and 1 base from J, with 9 bases in between. The CDR3 loop spans 13 amino acids. CDR3 nucleotide sequence: TGTGCCAGCAGCGCAGGGAAGAACACTGAAGCTTTCTTT. Its protein is CASSAGKNTEAFF.